This T cell receptor beta chain was captured by sequencing in a study of T cell responses to AZD1222 COVID-19 vaccine. Findings and limits, study-wide: Two doses of AZD1222 preceded a rise in Spike-specific TCR breadth and depth. Reportedly, nearly half of unique spike TCRs recognized epitopes outside B.1.351/B.1.1.7 mutations. Donors were chiefly white British, with a greater number of females, and clonal diversity was perhaps underestimated. Vaccine-associated CD4 TCRs ranged over spike, dominating at 160-218 and 743-854.

Regarding this clone: Its specificity is not known.

Data came from immunoSEQ multiplex PCR; TCRdb stores just in-frame clones and leaves some out. The sample includes some 190,000 clones, over 80% of them seen just once. CDR3 length: 13 amino acids. V shed 5 bases and J 7 bases; nucleotides not matched to a gene: 3. This TCR came from an adult in good health. This chain joins TRBV12-3 or TRBV12-4 and TRBJ2-7; 12 bases align to TRBD2. The sequenced sample was peripheral blood, obtained on day 0 of AZD1222 vaccination. CDR3 sequence (DNA): TGTGCCAGCAGTCAACTAGCGGGGGGAGAGCAGTACTTC. This translates into CASSQLAGGEQYF.